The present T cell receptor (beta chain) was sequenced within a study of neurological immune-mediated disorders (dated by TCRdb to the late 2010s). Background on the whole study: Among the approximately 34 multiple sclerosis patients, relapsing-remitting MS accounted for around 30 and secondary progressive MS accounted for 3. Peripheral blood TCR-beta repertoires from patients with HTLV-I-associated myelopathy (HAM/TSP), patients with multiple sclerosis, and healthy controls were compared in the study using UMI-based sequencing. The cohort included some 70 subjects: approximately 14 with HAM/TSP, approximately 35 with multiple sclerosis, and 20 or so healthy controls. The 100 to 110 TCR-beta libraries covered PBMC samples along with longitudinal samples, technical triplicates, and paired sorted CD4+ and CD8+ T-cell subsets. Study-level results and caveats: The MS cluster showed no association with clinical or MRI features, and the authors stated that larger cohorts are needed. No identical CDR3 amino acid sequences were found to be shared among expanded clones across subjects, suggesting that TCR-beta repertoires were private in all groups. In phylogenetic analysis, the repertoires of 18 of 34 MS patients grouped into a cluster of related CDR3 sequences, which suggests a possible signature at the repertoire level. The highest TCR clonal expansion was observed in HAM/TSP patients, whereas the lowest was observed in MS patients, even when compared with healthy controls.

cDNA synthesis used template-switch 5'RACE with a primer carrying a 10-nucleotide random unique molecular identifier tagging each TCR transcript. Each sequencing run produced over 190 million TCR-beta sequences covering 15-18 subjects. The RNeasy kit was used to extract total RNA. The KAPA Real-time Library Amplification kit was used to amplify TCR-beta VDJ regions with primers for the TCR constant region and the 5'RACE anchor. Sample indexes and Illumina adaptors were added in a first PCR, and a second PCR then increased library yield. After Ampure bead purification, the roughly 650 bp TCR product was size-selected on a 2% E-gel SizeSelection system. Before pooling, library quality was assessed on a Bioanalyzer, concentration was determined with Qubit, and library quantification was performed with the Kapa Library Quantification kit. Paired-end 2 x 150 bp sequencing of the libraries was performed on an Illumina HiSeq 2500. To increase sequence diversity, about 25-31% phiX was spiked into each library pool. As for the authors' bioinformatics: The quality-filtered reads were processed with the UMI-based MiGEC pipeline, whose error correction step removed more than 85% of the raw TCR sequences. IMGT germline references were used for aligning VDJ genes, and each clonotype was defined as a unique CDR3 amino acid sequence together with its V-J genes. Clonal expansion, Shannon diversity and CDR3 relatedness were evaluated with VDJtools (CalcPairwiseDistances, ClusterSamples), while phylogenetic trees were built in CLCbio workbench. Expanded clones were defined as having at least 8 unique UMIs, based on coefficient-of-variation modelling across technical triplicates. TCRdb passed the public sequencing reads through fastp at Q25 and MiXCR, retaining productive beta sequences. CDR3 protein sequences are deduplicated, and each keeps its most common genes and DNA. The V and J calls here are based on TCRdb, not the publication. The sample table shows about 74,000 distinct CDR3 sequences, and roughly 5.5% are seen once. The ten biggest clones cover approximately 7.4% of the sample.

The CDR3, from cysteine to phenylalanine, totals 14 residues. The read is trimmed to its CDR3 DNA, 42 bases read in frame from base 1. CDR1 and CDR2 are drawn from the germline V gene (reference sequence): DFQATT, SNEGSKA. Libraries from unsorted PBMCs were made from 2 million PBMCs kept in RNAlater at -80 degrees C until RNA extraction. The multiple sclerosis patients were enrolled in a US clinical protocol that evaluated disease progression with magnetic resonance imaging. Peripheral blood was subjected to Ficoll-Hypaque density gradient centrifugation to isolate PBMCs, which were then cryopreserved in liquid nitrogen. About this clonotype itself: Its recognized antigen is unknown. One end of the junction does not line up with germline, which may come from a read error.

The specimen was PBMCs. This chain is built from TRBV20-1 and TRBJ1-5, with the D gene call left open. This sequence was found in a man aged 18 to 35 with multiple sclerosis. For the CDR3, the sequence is CSASSPFSDQPQNF. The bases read TGCAGTGCTAGCTCTCCCTTTTCCGATCAGCCCCAGAATTTT.